A selection of T cell receptor beta chains follows, all from one sample in a study of cytomegalovirus exposure and HLA in healthy donors. Measured with immunoSEQ multiplex PCR; TCRdb has only the in-frame clones, and not every one. This table holds 35,000 to 55,000 clones, approximately 78% found once. The source material was PBMCs. Receptor source: a woman in her twenties or thirties in good health and CMV-seronegative. Both conserved end residues are part of each CDR3. A D gene is named only where the DNA matches it firmly. Rows give clone size only sometimes, using once, few, many, or a class for an expanded clone.

d_call j_call v_call clone_size cdr3_aa cdr3_nt
NA TRBJ2-1 TRBV6-6 once CASSYWATNEQFF TGTGCCAGCAGTTACTGGGCCACAAATGAGCAGTTCTTC
NA TRBJ1-3 TRBV7-9 once CASSITQGDTIYF TGTGCCAGCAGCATAACACAGGGAGACACCATATATTTT
NA TRBJ2-1 TRBV5-6 NA CASSLYTAYNEQFF TGTGCCAGCAGTCTCTATACAGCTTACAATGAGCAGTTCTTC
TRBD1 TRBJ1-2 TRBV6-5 few CASSRQGGGYTF TGTGCCAGCAGTCGACAGGGGGGCGGCTACACCTTC
TRBD1 TRBJ2-3 TRBV30 once CAWTFTGTGDTDTQYF TGTGCCTGGACTTTTACCGGGACAGGGGACACAGATACGCAGTATTTT
TRBD2 TRBJ2-3 TRBV4-1 NA CASSQDQRGLAGGSTDTQYF TGCGCCAGCAGCCAAGATCAGCGGGGACTAGCGGGAGGATCCACAGATACGCAGTATTTT
TRBD2 TRBJ2-3 TRBV7-2 NA CASSLGLAGGTDTQYF TGTGCCAGCAGCTTGGGACTAGCGGGAGGCACAGATACGCAGTATTTT
NA TRBJ1-5 TRBV30 NA CAWSKQVYGNQPQHF TGTGCCTGGAGTAAACAGGTATATGGCAATCAGCCCCAGCATTTT
TRBD1 TRBJ1-4 TRBV7-8 NA CASSLMGQGGEKLFF TGTGCCAGCAGCTTAATGGGACAGGGGGGTGAAAAACTGTTTTTT
NA TRBJ2-6 TRBV30 NA CATVVRSGANVLTF TGTGCCACAGTGGTCCGCTCTGGGGCCAACGTCCTGACTTTC
TRBD2 TRBJ2-2 TRBV2 NA CASTQGVAGLTGELFF TGTGCCAGCACCCAAGGGGTAGCGGGACTCACCGGGGAGCTGTTTTTT
NA TRBJ1-1 TRBV28 NA CASSRSDRTLEAFF TGTGCCAGCAGTCGATCGGACAGAACCTTGGAAGCTTTCTTT
TRBD2 TRBJ2-3 TRBV18 once CASSRLVPLAGGPTDTQYF TGTGCCAGCTCACGGCTAGTCCCTTTGGCGGGGGGCCCCACAGATACGCAGTATTTT
NA TRBJ2-5 TRBV5-1 NA CASSLGLQTQETQYF TGCGCCAGCAGCTTGGGCCTACAGACGCAAGAGACCCAGTACTTC
TRBD2 TRBJ2-7 TRBV5-4 NA CASSLAASGGDEQYF TGTGCCAGCAGCTTGGCGGCTAGCGGGGGGGACGAGCAGTACTTC
NA TRBJ1-5 TRBV6-5 NA CASSYCRVVSDQPQHF TGTGCCAGCAGTTACTGCAGGGTAGTTTCAGATCAGCCCCAGCATTTT
NA TRBJ2-5 TRBV15 NA CATSSVGGRQETQYF TGTGCCACCAGCAGTGTGGGTGGGAGGCAAGAGACCCAGTACTTC
TRBD2 TRBJ2-7 TRBV30 few CAWRGASGRAGGNEQYF TGTGCCTGGAGGGGGGCTAGCGGGAGGGCCGGTGGGAACGAGCAGTACTTC